Each of the 32 T cell receptor beta chains below was sequenced from the same sample in a study of CD8 T cells in ankylosing spondylitis. Antigen specificity for these receptors is unknown. One entry per CDR3 protein results from TCRdb running MiXCR on the 5' RACE reads. This sample yields some 800,000 distinct CDR3 sequences, of which about an eighth are seen a single time; roughly 0.51% belongs to the top ten. Findings of the study overall: The study identified a TCR beta motif of several highly homologous variants that appeared characteristic of ankylosing spondylitis blood.

The sequencing input was blood, either unsorted or a sorted T cell fraction (not recorded which). The receptors originated from a male donor with ankylosing spondylitis.

This clonotype was seen repeatedly, ten times or more. The chain recombines TRBV20-1 with TRBJ2-3; no firm D call. In germline, CDR1 is DFQATT, CDR2 SNEGSKA (reference sequence). The CDR3 consists of 15 residues. Trimming shortened V by 3 bases and J by 0 bases, and 13 bases separated the two germline ends. This CDR3 reads CSASPPILSTDTQYF. The CDR3 nucleotides read TGCAGTGCTAGCCCTCCAATACTAAGCACAGATACGCAGTATTTT.

This rearrangement joins TRBV20-1 to TRBJ2-3; D is unresolved. Looked up from germline, CDR1 is DFQATT and CDR2 is SNEGSKA (reference sequence). The CDR3 length is 15 residues. Trimming took 5 bases from V and 0 from J, leaving 15 bases between them. For the CDR3, the DNA is TGCAGTGCTTCTCCCGCCCTGGGGAGCACAGATACGCAGTATTTT. This encodes CSASPALGSTDTQYF.

V is TRBV7-9 and J is TRBJ2-1, with D possibly being TRBD2 (7 bases). V was clipped by 5 bases and J by 8 bases, with 19 bases between them. The CDR3 loop spans 15 amino acids. Germline V gene sequence: CDR1 SEHNR, CDR2 FQNEAQ (reference sequence). The DNA for the CDR3 is TGTGCCAGCAGCCCGAGGGGGGAGGGGTATGATGAGCAGTTCTTC. This translates into CASSPRGEGYDEQFF.

This clonotype has more than one count but fewer than ten. V is TRBV7-9 and J is TRBJ2-1; D is possibly TRBD1 (5 bases). CDR1 and CDR2 (germline): SEHNR, FQNEAQ (reference sequence). V was shortened by 2 bases and J by 7 bases, with 21 bases between the two germline ends. The CDR3 is 17 amino acids. CDR3 sequence (DNA): TGTGCCAGCAGCTTAACTCCAGGGCGAGTGTCTAAGAATGAGCAGTTCTTC. Translating gives CASSLTPGRVSKNEQFF.

This clonotype was counted a few times. This chain uses TRBV5-1 with TRBJ2-3; no clear D. The CDR3 runs 14 residues. The ends were cut back, 0 bases at V and 4 bases at J, with 9 bases in the middle. Germline V CDR1 and CDR2: SGHRS, YFSETQ. The CDR3 nucleotides read TGCGCCAGCAGCTTGGCCCAGTCCCCAGATACGCAGTATTTT. As protein: CASSLAQSPDTQYF.

This clonotype was detected a few times. This sequence joins TRBV29-1 and TRBJ2-3; perhaps TRBD1 as D (7 bases). Germline V CDR1 and CDR2: SQVTM, ANQGSEA. The CDR3 loop spans 15 amino acids. The ends were cut back, 6 bases at V and 1 base at J, with 17 bases in the middle. The CDR3, as DNA: TGCAGCGTCGAAACTGGCAGGGGGGGCACAGATACGCAGTATTTT. Amino acid sequence: CSVETGRGGTDTQYF.

The chain carries TRBV6-5 and TRBJ2-1; D possibly uses TRBD1 or TRBD2 (6 bases each). The CDR3 length is 16 residues. V was shortened by 4 bases and J by 12 bases, with 25 bases between the two germline ends. CDR1 is MNHEY, CDR2 SVGAGI, per germline. The CDR3 nucleotides are TGTGCCAGCAGTTCCTCTAGGGGGGAGGATTCACTTGTGCAGTTCTTC. Amino acids: CASSSSRGEDSLVQFF.

The rearrangement links TRBV5-4 to TRBJ2-3; no firm D call. The V gene's germline CDR1 is SGHNT and CDR2 YYREEE (reference sequence). Trimming removed 0 bases from V and 6 bases from J, with 11 bases in between. The CDR3 consists of 14 residues. CDR3 loop: CASSLAVFGDTQYF. The CDR3 bases are TGTGCCAGCAGCTTGGCCGTTTTTGGGGATACGCAGTATTTT.

This clonotype has more than one count but fewer than ten. The chain couples TRBV7-2 to TRBJ2-1; unclear D gene. Germline V lookup: CDR1 SGHTA, CDR2 FQGNSA. Trimming removed 1 base from V and 6 bases from J, with 10 bases in between. The CDR3 has 14 amino acids. The CDR3 sequence: CASSLDSRANEQFF. CDR3 coding DNA: TGTGCCAGCAGCTTAGATAGTCGAGCCAATGAGCAGTTCTTC.

J is TRBJ1-6 and V is TRBV7-2, with 10 bases aligning to TRBD1. The CDR3 spans 15 residues. V lost 1 base and J lost 7; bases outside the gene matches: 1. Germline CDR1 reads SGHTA; CDR2 reads FQGNSA. In DNA form, the CDR3 reads TGTGCCAGCAGCTTAGTGGGACAGGGGAATTCACCCCTCCACTTT. Amino acids: CASSLVGQGNSPLHF. Filled out from reference TRBV7-2 and TRBJ1-6, the complete variable domain reads GAGVSQSPSNKVTEKGKDVELRCDPISGHTALYWYRQSLGQGLEFLIYFQGNSAPDKSGLPSDRFSAERTGGSVSTLTIQRTQQEDSAVYLCASSLVGQGNSPLHFGNGTRLTVT.

V gene TRBV10-3 combines with J gene TRBJ2-5, with D possibly being TRBD1 (5 bases). This CDR3 spans 13 amino acids. The V and J ends lost 5 bases and 1 base respectively, with 8 bases between them. Germline assignment: CDR1 ENHRY and CDR2 SYGVKD. CDR3 DNA sequence: TGTGCCATCAGTTTCGACAGCCAAGAGACCCAGTACTTC. Its translation is CAISFDSQETQYF.

The chain has TRBV14 and TRBJ1-3; no definite D call. With 1 base removed from V and 1 base from J, the gap between germline ends came to 5 bases. CDR1 SGHDN and CDR2 FVKESK come from the germline V gene. The CDR3 consists of 14 residues. This CDR3 reads CASSQVVSGNTIYF. The CDR3 DNA is TGTGCCAGCAGCCAAGTGGTTTCTGGAAACACCATATATTTT.

On this clonotype: A junction boundary mismatches the germline segment, possibly from a read error. J is TRBJ1-1 and V is TRBV4-2, with D possibly matching TRBD1 (6 bases). Germline assignment: CDR1 LGHNA and CDR2 YNFKEQ. The CDR3 spans 17 residues. Here the CDR3 reads CAGSQAQGGPRNTEAFF. The CDR3 DNA follows: TGTGCCGGCAGCCAAGCACAGGGCGGCCCACGGAACACTGAAGCTTTCTTT.

This clonotype was seen a handful of times. The chain uses TRBV28 and TRBJ2-3; 9 bases match TRBD1. Germline CDR1 and CDR2: MDHEN and SYDVKM. CDR3 length equals 15 residues. V dropped 2 bases and J dropped 9; count of bases not matched to a gene: 9. The CDR3 protein is CASSLGTGRWDTQYF. The DNA for the CDR3 is TGTGCCAGCAGTTTAGGGACAGGGCGGTGGGACACGCAGTATTTT.

In DNA form, the CDR3 reads TGCAGTGCTAGAGATTATGGCGGGAGTAAGTCGTACAATGAGCAGTTCTTC. This translates into CSARDYGGSKSYNEQFF. This rearrangement joins TRBV20-1 to TRBJ2-1; 7 positions agree with TRBD2. CDR1 is DFQATT, CDR2 SNEGSKA, per germline (reference sequence). The CDR3 sequence is 17 residues long. V shed 0 bases and J 4 bases; nucleotides not matched to a gene: 12.

The chain carries TRBV4-2 and TRBJ2-5; 8 bases line up with TRBD2. Germline CDR1 is LGHNA and CDR2 is YNFKEQ. The CDR3 has 15 residues. V was pared by 3 bases and J by 4 bases, with 7 bases of the junction left unmatched. CDR3 in amino acids: CASSQGGSGGETQYF. The CDR3 nucleotides read TGTGCCAGCAGCCAGGGAGGCAGCGGGGGAGAGACCCAGTACTTC.

This clonotype occurred a few times. This chain joins TRBV11-2 and TRBJ1-2; 10 nucleotides line up with TRBD1. J was trimmed by 2 bases and V by 5 bases; bases with no gene match: 17. This CDR3 has 19 amino acids. Germline V gene sequence: CDR1 SGHAT, CDR2 FQNNGV. The CDR3 DNA sequence: TGTGCCAGCAGCGCTAGGGCCCCGGGACAGGGGACTCGGAACTATGGCTACACCTTC. This gives the protein CASSARAPGQGTRNYGYTF.

This clonotype was counted only a few times. This rearrangement joins TRBV7-2 to TRBJ1-6; no reliable D call. The CDR3 sequence is 14 residues long. Trimming pared 4 bases from V and 5 bases from J, leaving 9 bases between. Looked up from germline, CDR1 is SGHTA and CDR2 is FQGNSA. DNA for the CDR3: TGTGCCAGCAGCTGGACGGGAAATAATTCACCCCTCCACTTT. It translates to CASSWTGNNSPLHF.

This clonotype has only a few counts. The V call is TRBV24-1, the J call TRBJ2-5; D possibly uses TRBD1 or TRBD2 (5 bases each). Germline CDR1 and CDR2: KGHDR and SFDVKD. The CDR3 has 15 residues. V gave up 4 bases and J gave up 6 bases, with 17 bases separating them. The CDR3 DNA reads as TGTGCCACCAGTGAACGGGACGGGGACCGGAAGACCCAGTACTTC. Protein product: CATSERDGDRKTQYF.

This rearrangement joins TRBV7-8 to TRBJ2-1; D unresolved. This CDR3 has 14 amino acids. Germline V gives CDR1 SGHVS, CDR2 FQNEAQ. V was trimmed by 2 bases and J by 5 bases, leaving 10 bases between them. CDR3 residues: CASSLLTLNNEQFF. DNA for the CDR3: TGTGCCAGCAGCTTACTGACTCTAAACAATGAGCAGTTCTTC.

This clonotype was counted a few times. The rearrangement joins TRBV20-1 to TRBJ2-5; maybe TRBD1 (5 bases). Germline V gene sequence: CDR1 DFQATT, CDR2 SNEGSKA (reference sequence). V was shortened by 1 base and J by 3 bases, with 6 bases between the two germline ends. This CDR3 contains 12 residues. CDR3 DNA sequence: TGCAGTGCTAGAGCGACAGAAGAGACCCAGTACTTC. Translation gives CSARATEETQYF.

The gene calls are TRBV29-1 and TRBJ2-7; D is possibly TRBD2 (5 bases). Germline V gives CDR1 SQVTM, CDR2 ANQGSEA. CDR3 length: 12 amino acids. V was clipped by 4 bases and J by 0 bases, with 7 bases between them. In nucleotides, the CDR3 is TGCAGCGTTGCTAGCAACTCCTACGAGCAGTACTTC. Translated: CSVASNSYEQYF.

The rearrangement joins TRBV14 to TRBJ2-7; TRBD1 matches 9 bases. This CDR3 is built from 15 residues. CDR1 and CDR2 from the germline V gene are SGHDN and FVKESK. V dropped 4 bases and J dropped 3; count of bases not matched to a gene: 7. CDR3 nucleotide sequence: TGTGCCAGCAGCCCCACAGGGGGCACCAGCTACGAGCAGTACTTC. This translates into CASSPTGGTSYEQYF.

There are a few counts of this clonotype. The chain uses TRBV20-1 and TRBJ2-7, with D perhaps being TRBD1 or TRBD2 (5 bases each). Germline CDR1 reads DFQATT; CDR2 reads SNEGSKA (reference sequence). The CDR3 loop spans 12 amino acids. Trimming shortened V by 3 bases and J by 6 bases, and 12 bases separated the two germline ends. In nucleotides, the CDR3 is TGCAGTGCTAGGGTACAGGCGGGCGAGCAGTACTTC. Translated: CSARVQAGEQYF.

This clonotype was detected only a few times. The V and J genes are TRBV28 and TRBJ2-7, with no clear D. The germline V and J ends were trimmed by 6 bases and 9 bases, with 9 bases remaining between them. The CDR3 extends over 10 amino acids. Germline V gene sequence: CDR1 MDHEN, CDR2 SYDVKM. This CDR3 reads CASSAQRQYF. The CDR3 DNA is TGTGCCAGCAGCGCCCAAAGGCAGTACTTC.

This clonotype was seen many times. V usage is TRBV5-1 and J usage is TRBJ1-5; D gene uncertain. Trimming removed 0 bases from V and 11 bases from J, with 18 bases in between. The CDR3 consists of 15 residues. In germline, CDR1 is SGHRS, CDR2 YFSETQ. As DNA, the CDR3 is TGCGCCAGCAGCTTGGCCCCGGCGCCCGCCGGGACCCAGCATTTT. Amino acids: CASSLAPAPAGTQHF.

This clonotype has at least ten counts. The chain combines TRBV20-1 with TRBJ1-6; no definite D call. This CDR3 region has 12 residues. Trimming removed 8 bases from V and 6 bases from J, with 11 bases in between. Germline V gene data show CDR1 as DFQATT and CDR2 as SNEGSKA (reference sequence). As DNA, the CDR3 is TGCAGTAATGGACGGGGTAATTCACCCCTCCACTTT. Translation: CSNGRGNSPLHF.

This clonotype came up a few times. This chain uses TRBV20-1 with TRBJ2-7; 9 nucleotides line up with TRBD2. The CDR3 is 14 amino acids. Trimming took 3 bases from V and 4 from J; bases not matched to a gene: 7. CDR1 and CDR2 from the germline V gene are DFQATT and SNEGSKA (reference sequence). DNA of the CDR3: TGCAGTGCTAGGGTAGCGGGAGTACGGTACGAGCAGTACTTC. Its translation is CSARVAGVRYEQYF.

V gene TRBV20-1 combines with J gene TRBJ1-2; D is unresolved. The germline V gene has CDR1 DFQATT and CDR2 SNEGSKA (reference sequence). The V gene lost 6 bases and the J gene lost 4 bases, with 15 bases spanning the gap. The CDR3 loop spans 13 amino acids. The DNA of the CDR3 is TGCAGTGCCGCCCTGTTCTCCCCCTATGGCTACACCTTC. This codes for CSAALFSPYGYTF.

This clonotype has only a few counts. The V call is TRBV4-3, the J call TRBJ1-1; 10 bases match TRBD1. With 3 bases clipped from V and 5 bases from J, the junction kept 6 bases outside the gene matches. This CDR3 is 15 amino acids long. Germline V gives CDR1 LGHNA, CDR2 YSLEER. The CDR3 DNA reads TGCGCCAGCAGCCAGGGGACAGGGGTCGTGACTGAAGCTTTCTTT. This encodes CASSQGTGVVTEAFF.

The chain combines TRBV28 with TRBJ2-1; TRBD1 aligns across 8 bases. V lost 5 bases, J lost 8 bases, and 11 bases stayed unmatched. The germline V gene encodes CDR1 MDHEN and CDR2 SYDVKM. The CDR3 consists of 15 residues. DNA of the CDR3: TGTGCCAGCAGTGAGAGACAGGGGAATGGCGATGAGCAGTTCTTC. The encoded protein is CASSERQGNGDEQFF.

This clonotype was found a few times. This sequence joins TRBV20-1 and TRBJ1-1; D call uncertain. The CDR3 loop spans 13 amino acids. The V end lost 3 bases, the J end lost 4 bases, and 12 bases lay between the germline ends. CDR1 is DFQATT and CDR2 is SNEGSKA in the germline V gene (reference sequence). The CDR3 here is CSASRQWATEAFF. CDR3 DNA: TGCAGTGCTAGTCGCCAGTGGGCCACTGAAGCTTTCTTT.